The TCR beta chain under discussion was sequenced for a study of a mutant IDH1 vaccine in newly diagnosed glioma. Study context: Treatment recipients were about 62% male and around 40% female, and their mean age was approximately 42 years.

The time point denotes: week 11, during vaccination. Every vaccine dose comprised 300 ug of mutant IDH1 20-mer peptide plus topical imiquimod. Using immunoSEQ multiplex PCR, the repertoire was profiled, and TCRdb retains in-frame clones only, with some absent. The sample records 100,000 to 120,000 clones, roughly 90% being singletons. Study-wide results and limits: Pseudoprogression appears to have had no connection to changes in top peripheral T cell clonotypes.

Concerning this clone itself: Its antigen is unidentified.

In germline, CDR1 is SGHRS, CDR2 YFSETQ. J lost 3 bases, V lost 4 bases, and 8 bases had no gene match. The CDR3 sequence is 15 residues long. The gene calls are TRBV5-1 and TRBJ2-3; 7 nucleotides align to TRBD2. The receptor was isolated from a woman aged 50 to 65 with glioma. The sequenced sample was PBMCs, obtained from a glioma patient whose treatment included an IDH1 peptide vaccine. The CDR3 region is CASSPLAGGTDTQYF. The CDR3 nucleotides read TGCGCCAGCAGCCCCTTAGCGGGTGGTACAGATACGCAGTATTTT.